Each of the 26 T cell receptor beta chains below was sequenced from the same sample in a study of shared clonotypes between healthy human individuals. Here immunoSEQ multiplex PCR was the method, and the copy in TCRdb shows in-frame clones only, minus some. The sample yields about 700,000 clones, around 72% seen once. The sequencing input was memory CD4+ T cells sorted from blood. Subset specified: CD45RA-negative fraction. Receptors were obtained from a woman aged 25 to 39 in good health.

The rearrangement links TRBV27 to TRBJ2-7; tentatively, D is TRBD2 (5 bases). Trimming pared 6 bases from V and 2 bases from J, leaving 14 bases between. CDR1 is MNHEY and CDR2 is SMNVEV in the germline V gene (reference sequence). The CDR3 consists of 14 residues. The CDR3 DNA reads TGTGCCAGCAGGAGGGAAATGAAACCCTACGAGCAGTACTTC. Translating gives CASRREMKPYEQYF.

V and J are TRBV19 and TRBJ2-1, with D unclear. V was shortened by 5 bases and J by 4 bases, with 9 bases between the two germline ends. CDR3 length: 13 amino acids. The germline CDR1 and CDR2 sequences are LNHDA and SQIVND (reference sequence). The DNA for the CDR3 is TGTGCCAGTAGTTTTGCAGCATACAATGAGCAGTTCTTC. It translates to CASSFAAYNEQFF.

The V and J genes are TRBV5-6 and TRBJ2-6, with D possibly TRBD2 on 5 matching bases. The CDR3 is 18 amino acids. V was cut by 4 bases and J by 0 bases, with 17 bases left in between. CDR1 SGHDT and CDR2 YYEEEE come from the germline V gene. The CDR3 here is CASSANNRRISGANVLTF. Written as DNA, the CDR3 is TGTGCCAGCAGCGCCAACAACCGGAGGATCTCTGGGGCCAACGTCCTGACTTTC. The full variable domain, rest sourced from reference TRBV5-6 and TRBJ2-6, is DAGVTQSPTHLIKTRGQQVTLRCSPKSGHDTVSWYQQALGQGPQFIFQYYEEEERQRGNFPDRFSGHQFPNYSSELNVNALLLGDSALYLCASSANNRRISGANVLTFGAGSRLTVL.

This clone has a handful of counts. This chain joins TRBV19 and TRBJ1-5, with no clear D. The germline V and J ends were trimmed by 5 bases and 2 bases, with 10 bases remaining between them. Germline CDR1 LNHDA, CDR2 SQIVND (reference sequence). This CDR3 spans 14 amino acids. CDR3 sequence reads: CASSPRGGNQPQHF. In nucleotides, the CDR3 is TGTGCCAGTAGTCCCCGGGGTGGCAATCAGCCCCAGCATTTT.

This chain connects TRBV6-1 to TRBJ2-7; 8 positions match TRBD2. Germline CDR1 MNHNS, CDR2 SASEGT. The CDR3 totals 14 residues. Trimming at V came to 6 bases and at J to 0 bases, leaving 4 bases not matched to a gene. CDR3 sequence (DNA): TGTGCCAGCAGGAGGACTAGCAGCTCCTACGAGCAGTACTTC. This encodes CASRRTSSSYEQYF.

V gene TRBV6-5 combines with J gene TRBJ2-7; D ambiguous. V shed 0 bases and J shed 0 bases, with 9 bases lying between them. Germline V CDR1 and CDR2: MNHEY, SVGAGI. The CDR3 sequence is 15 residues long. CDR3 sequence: CASSYSSLSSYEQYF. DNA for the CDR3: TGTGCCAGCAGTTACTCTAGCCTAAGCTCCTACGAGCAGTACTTC.

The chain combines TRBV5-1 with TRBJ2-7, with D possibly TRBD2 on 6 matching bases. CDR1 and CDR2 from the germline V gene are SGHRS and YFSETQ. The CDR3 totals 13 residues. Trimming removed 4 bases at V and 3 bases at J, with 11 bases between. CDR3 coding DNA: TGCGCCAGCAGCCCGAGACTAGGCTACGAGCAGTACTTC. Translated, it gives CASSPRLGYEQYF.

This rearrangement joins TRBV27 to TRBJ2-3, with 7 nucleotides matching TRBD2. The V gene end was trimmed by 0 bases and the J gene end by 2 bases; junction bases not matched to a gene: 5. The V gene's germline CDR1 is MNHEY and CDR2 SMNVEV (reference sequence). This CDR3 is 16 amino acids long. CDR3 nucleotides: TGTGCCAGCAGTTTATCGGCTAGCGGTAACACAGATACGCAGTATTTT. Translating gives CASSLSASGNTDTQYF.

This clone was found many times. The CDR3 region is CASSSRGLAAFEQYF. The CDR3, as DNA: TGTGCCAGCAGTTCCAGGGGACTAGCGGCTTTCGAGCAGTACTTC. V and J are TRBV27 and TRBJ2-7; 11 nucleotides match TRBD2. Per germline, CDR1 MNHEY and CDR2 SMNVEV (reference sequence). V gave up 4 bases and J gave up 6 bases; unmatched junction bases: 8. CDR3 length: 15 residues.

The chain's CDR3 is CASSGGLAGAVGELFF. The CDR3 coding sequence is TGTGCCAGCAGTGGGGGACTAGCGGGAGCAGTCGGGGAGCTGTTTTTT. The chain links TRBV25-1 to TRBJ2-2; 14 bases fit TRBD2. The CDR3 length is 16 residues. The V and J ends lost 4 bases and 7 bases, in that order; junction bases with no gene match: 5. Germline CDR1 is MGHDK and CDR2 is SYGVNS.

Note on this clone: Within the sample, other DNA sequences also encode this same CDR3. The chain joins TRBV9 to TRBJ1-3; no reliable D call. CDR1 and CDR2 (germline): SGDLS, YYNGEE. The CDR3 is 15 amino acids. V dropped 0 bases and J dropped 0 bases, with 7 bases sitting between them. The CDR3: CASSVDGNSGNTIYF. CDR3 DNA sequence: TGTGCCAGCAGCGTAGACGGGAACTCTGGAAACACCATATATTTT. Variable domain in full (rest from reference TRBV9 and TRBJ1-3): DSGVTQTPKHLITATGQRVTLRCSPRSGDLSVYWYQQSLDQGLQFLIQYYNGEERAKGNILERFSAQQFPDLHSELNLSSLELGDSALYFCASSVDGNSGNTIYFGEGSWLTVV.

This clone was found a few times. CDR3 residues: CASSPQLSGTGELFF. The CDR3 coding sequence is TGTGCCAGCAGCCCCCAGTTATCCGGCACCGGGGAGCTGTTTTTT. The chain joins TRBV11-2 to TRBJ2-2; D is uncertain. The CDR3 totals 15 residues. Germline CDR1 reads SGHAT; CDR2 reads FQNNGV. V lost 5 bases to trimming and J lost 4 bases, with 14 bases between them.

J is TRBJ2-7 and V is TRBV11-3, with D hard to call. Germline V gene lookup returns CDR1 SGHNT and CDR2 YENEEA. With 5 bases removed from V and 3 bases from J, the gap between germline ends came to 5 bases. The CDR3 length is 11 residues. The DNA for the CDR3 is TGTGCCAGCAGCCCGAACTACGAGCAGTACTTC. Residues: CASSPNYEQYF.

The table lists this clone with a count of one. CDR3 DNA sequence: TGTGCCAGCAGCTTGAATGGCAGGGGGGAATACGAGCAGTACTTC. This gives the protein CASSLNGRGEYEQYF. The chain employs TRBV5-6 and TRBJ2-5, with TRBD1 as a possible D gene (7 bases). Gene TRBJ2-7 matches the end of the DNA better, so the J call may be wrong. CDR3 length: 15 amino acids. The germline V gene has CDR1 SGHDT and CDR2 YYEEEE.

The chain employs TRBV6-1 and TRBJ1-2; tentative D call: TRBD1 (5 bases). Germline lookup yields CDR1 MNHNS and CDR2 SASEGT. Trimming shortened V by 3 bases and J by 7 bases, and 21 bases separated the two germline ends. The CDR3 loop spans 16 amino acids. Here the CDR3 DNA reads TGTGCCAGCAGTGATACCGTGGGGGAATCCATCTTTGGCTACACCTTC. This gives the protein CASSDTVGESIFGYTF.

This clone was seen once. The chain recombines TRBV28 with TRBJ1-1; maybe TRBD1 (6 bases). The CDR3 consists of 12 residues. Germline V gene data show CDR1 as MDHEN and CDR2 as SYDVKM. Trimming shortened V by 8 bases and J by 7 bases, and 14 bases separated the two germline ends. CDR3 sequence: CASVTGSREAFF. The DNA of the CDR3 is TGTGCCAGCGTAACAGGGAGCCGTGAAGCTTTCTTT.

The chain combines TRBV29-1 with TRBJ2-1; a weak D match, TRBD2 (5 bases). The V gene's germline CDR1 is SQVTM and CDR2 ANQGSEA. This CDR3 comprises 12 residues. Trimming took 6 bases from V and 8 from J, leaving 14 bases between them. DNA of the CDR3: TGCAGCGTAACTAGGATGATCGATGAGCAGTTCTTC. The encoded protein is CSVTRMIDEQFF.

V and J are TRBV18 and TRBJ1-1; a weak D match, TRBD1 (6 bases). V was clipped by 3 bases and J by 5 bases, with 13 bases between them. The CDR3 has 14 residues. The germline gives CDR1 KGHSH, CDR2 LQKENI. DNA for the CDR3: TGTGCCAGCTCACCGGGACATAGAGTGACTGAAGCTTTCTTT. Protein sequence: CASSPGHRVTEAFF.

The CDR3 coding sequence is TGTGCCAGCAGCTTGGAGGTCGGCAGGGGGCGCGAGCAGTACTTC. It translates to CASSLEVGRGREQYF. The chain recombines TRBV5-6 with TRBJ2-7; 8 bases are shared with TRBD1. Per the germline V gene, CDR1 is SGHDT and CDR2 is YYEEEE. The CDR3 extends over 15 amino acids. Trimming took 0 bases from V and 6 from J; bases not matched to a gene: 8.

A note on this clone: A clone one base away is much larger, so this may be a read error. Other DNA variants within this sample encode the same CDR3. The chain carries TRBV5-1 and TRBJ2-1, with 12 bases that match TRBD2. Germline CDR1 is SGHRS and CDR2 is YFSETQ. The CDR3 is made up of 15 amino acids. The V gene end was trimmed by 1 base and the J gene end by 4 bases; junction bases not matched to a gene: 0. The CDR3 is CASSLTSGGYNEQFF. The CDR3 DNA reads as TGCGCCAGCAGCTTGACTAGCGGGGGGTACAATGAGCAGTTCTTC.

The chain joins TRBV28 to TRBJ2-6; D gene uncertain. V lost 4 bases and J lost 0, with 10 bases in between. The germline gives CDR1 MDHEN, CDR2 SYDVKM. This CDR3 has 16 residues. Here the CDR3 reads CASSSAAISGANVLTF. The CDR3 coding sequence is TGTGCCAGCAGTTCGGCTGCTATCTCTGGGGCCAACGTCCTGACTTTC.

DNA for the CDR3: TGTGCCAGCAGTTCGGCTAGGGGACAGGGGGCGCGTGGGCCTGGAAACACCATATATTTT. Amino acids: CASSSARGQGARGPGNTIYF. The chain combines TRBV28 with TRBJ1-3; 12 bases are shared with TRBD1. Germline V gives CDR1 MDHEN, CDR2 SYDVKM. V lost 4 bases and J lost 2; bases outside the gene matches: 15. This CDR3 has 20 amino acids.

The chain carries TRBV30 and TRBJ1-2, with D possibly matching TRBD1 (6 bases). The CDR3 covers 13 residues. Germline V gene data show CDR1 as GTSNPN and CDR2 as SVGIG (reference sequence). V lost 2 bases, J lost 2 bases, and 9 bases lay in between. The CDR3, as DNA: TGTGCCTGGAGTCAGGGGATAAACTATGGCTACACCTTC. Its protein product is CAWSQGINYGYTF.

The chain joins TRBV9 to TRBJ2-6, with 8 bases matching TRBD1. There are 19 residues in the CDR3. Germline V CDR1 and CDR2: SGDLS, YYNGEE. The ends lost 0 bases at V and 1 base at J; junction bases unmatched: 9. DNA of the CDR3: TGTGCCAGCAGCGTAGGTGCGAGACAGGGGACGTCTGGGGCCAACGTCCTGACTTTC. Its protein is CASSVGARQGTSGANVLTF.

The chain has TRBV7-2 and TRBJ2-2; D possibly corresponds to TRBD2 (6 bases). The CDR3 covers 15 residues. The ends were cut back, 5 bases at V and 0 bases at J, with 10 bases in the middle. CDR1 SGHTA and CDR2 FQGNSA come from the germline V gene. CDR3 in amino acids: CASSPVAANTGELFF. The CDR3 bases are TGTGCCAGCAGCCCGGTAGCGGCGAACACCGGGGAGCTGTTTTTT.

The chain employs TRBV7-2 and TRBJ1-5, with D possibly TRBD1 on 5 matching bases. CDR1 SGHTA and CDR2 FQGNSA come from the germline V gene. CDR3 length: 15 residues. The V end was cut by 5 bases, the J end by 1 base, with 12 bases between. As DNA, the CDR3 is TGTGCCAGCAGCGTTGACAGTTTGAGCAATCAGCCCCAGCATTTT. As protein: CASSVDSLSNQPQHF.